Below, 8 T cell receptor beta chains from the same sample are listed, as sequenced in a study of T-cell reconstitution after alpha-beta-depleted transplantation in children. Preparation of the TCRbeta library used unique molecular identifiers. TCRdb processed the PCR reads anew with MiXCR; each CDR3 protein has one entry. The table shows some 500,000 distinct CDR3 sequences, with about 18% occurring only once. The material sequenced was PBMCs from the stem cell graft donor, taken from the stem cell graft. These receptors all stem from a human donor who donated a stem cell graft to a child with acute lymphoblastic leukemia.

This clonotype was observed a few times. The CDR3: CSTTEGNTIYF. In DNA, the CDR3 is TGCAGCACCACAGAGGGAAACACCATATATTTT. V is TRBV29-1 and J is TRBJ1-3, with unresolved D. Trimming took 8 bases from V and 4 from J, leaving 9 bases between them. This CDR3 is 11 amino acids long. Germline V gives CDR1 SQVTM, CDR2 ANQGSEA.

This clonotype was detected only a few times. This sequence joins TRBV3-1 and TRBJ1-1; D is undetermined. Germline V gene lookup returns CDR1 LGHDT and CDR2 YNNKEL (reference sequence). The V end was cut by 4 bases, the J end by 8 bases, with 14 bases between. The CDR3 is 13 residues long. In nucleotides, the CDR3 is TGTGCCAGCAGCCGCCGTTTCGCGATAGAAGCTTTCTTT. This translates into CASSRRFAIEAFF.

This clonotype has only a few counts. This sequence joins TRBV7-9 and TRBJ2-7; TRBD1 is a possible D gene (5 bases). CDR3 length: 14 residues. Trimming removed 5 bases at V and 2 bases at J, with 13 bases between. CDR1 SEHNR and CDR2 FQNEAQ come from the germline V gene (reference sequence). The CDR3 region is CASSILDRPYEQYF. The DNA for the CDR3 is TGTGCCAGCAGCATACTCGACAGACCCTACGAGCAGTACTTC.

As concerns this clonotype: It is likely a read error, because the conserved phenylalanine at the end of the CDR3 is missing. CDR3 coding DNA: TGCGCCAGCAGCCCGGGGGGAAGTGGCTACACCTCC. Encoded protein: CASSPGGSGYTS. The chain is built from TRBV4-1 and TRBJ1-2; possible D gene TRBD1, 5 bases. This CDR3 spans 12 amino acids. V was pared by 4 bases and J by 7 bases, with 10 bases between. Germline CDR1 MGHRA, CDR2 YSYEKL.

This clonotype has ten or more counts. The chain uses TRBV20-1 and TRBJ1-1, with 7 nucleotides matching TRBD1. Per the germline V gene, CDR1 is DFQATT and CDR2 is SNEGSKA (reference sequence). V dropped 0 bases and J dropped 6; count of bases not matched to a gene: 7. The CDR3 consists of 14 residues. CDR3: CSARDPGQDSEAFF. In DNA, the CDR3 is TGCAGTGCTAGAGACCCCGGACAGGACTCTGAAGCTTTCTTT.

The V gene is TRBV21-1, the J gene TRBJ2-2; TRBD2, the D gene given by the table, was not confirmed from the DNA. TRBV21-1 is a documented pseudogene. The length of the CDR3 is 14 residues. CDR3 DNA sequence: TGTGCCAGACGAAGGGCCGGTGAGGCCGGGGAGCTGTTTTTT. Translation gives CARRRAGEAGELFF.

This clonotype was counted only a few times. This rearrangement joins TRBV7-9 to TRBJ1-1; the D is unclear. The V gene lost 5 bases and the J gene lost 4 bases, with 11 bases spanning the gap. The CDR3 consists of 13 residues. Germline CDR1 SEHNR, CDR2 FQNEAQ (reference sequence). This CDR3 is CASSGSVPTEAFF. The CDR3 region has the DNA TGTGCCAGCAGCGGATCGGTCCCCACTGAAGCTTTCTTT.

CDR3 protein: CASGGRGVNTEAFF. CDR3 DNA: TGTGCCAGTGGGGGACGAGGGGTGAACACTGAAGCTTTCTTT. The rearrangement uses TRBV19 and TRBJ1-1; possibly TRBD1 for D (5 bases). CDR1 is LNHDA and CDR2 is SQIVND in the germline V gene (reference sequence). V was shortened by 8 bases and J by 0 bases, with 13 bases between the two germline ends. The CDR3 runs to 14 residues. Using reference TRBV19 and TRBJ1-1 for the parts outside the CDR3, the full variable domain is DGGITQSPKYLFRKEGQNVTLSCEQNLNHDAMYWYRQDPGQGLRLIYYSQIVNDFQKGDIAEGYSVSREKKESFPLTVTSAQKNPTAFYLCASGGRGVNTEAFFGQGTRLTVV.